These 22 T cell receptor delta chains were all obtained from the same sample, sequenced in a study of Vδ1+ human thymocytes. General study points: Highly polyclonal TRG and TRD repertoires with Gaussian CDR3 length distributions appeared in thymus.

Sequences come from RNA converted to cDNA by reverse transcription. CDR3 amplicons came from multiplex PCR with pooled V-gene forward and constant-region reverse primers. TCRdb re-called the multiplex PCR reads using CATT. The profile shows about 55,000 delta-chain clones, roughly 15% of them singletons. Their antigens are not known. Sequenced sample: Vdelta1+ gamma-delta thymocytes from the thymus. Subset defined: FACS-sorted CD3+ TCRalphabeta- TCRVdelta1+ TCRVdelta2- thymocytes. Receptor source: a boy under two years old who had congenital heart surgery.

This clone has a handful of counts. V usage is TRDV1 and J usage is TRDJ1, with a weak D call TRDD2 (6 bases). This CDR3 is 15 amino acids long. CDR1 is TSWWSYY and CDR2 is QGS in the germline V gene. Trimming took 3 bases from V and 4 from J, leaving 15 bases between them. As DNA, the CDR3 is TGTGCTCTTGGGGACGACTCCTACGGGAGCGATAAACTCATCTTT. Encoded protein: CALGDDSYGSDKLIF.

The chain combines TRDV2 with TRDJ1; D is possibly TRDD3 (6 bases). Deletions cut 5 bases from V and 1 base from J, with 19 bases between. Germline values: CDR1 GEAIGNYY, CDR2 EKD. The CDR3 covers 16 residues. The CDR3 DNA follows: TGTGCCTGTGGCCCACGGCGGGATAATTGCACCGATAAACTCATCTTT. It specifies CACGPRRDNCTDKLIF.

This clone was observed a handful of times. The chain is built from TRDV1 and TRDJ1; TRDD3 aligns across 10 bases. V lost 1 base to trimming and J lost 0 bases; unmatched junction nucleotides: 8. Germline lookup yields CDR1 TSWWSYY and CDR2 QGS. This CDR3 is built from 18 residues. CDR3 protein: CALGERNLTGGYTDKLIF. In DNA form, the CDR3 reads TGTGCTCTTGGGGAACGTAATCTGACTGGGGGATACACCGATAAACTCATCTTT.

The chain links TRDV1 to TRDJ1, with TRDD3 matching over 13 bases. Per the germline V gene, CDR1 is TSWWSYY and CDR2 is QGS. V lost 4 bases and J lost 3; bases outside the gene matches: 29. CDR3 length: 24 amino acids. The CDR3 reads CALGGLSLSRLYWGIRIFSDKLIF. The DNA of the CDR3 is TGTGCTCTTGGGGGACTATCTCTGTCCCGCTTGTACTGGGGGATACGCATATTCTCCGATAAACTCATCTTT.

This clone appeared once. The chain employs TRDV1 and TRDJ1; possible D gene TRDD3, 6 bases. Trimming took off 2 bases at V and 0 bases at J, with 31 bases between the two ends. The CDR3 is 22 amino acids. Germline lookup yields CDR1 TSWWSYY and CDR2 QGS. This chain's CDR3 is CALGERDPRLLGGPKYTDKLIF. The CDR3 bases are TGTGCTCTTGGGGAAAGGGACCCAAGGCTTCTTGGGGGCCCCAAGTACACCGATAAACTCATCTTT.

This chain connects TRDV1 to TRDJ1; 9 nucleotides agree with TRDD2. The V gene's germline CDR1 is TSWWSYY and CDR2 QGS. Trimming cost V 0 bases and J 2 bases; bases outside gene matches: 16. The CDR3 loop spans 20 amino acids. CDR3: CALGELSLPTGTWVTDKLIF. The CDR3 coding sequence is TGTGCTCTTGGGGAACTTAGCCTTCCTACGGGGACTTGGGTTACCGATAAACTCATCTTT.

The chain couples TRDV1 to TRDJ1; no firm D call. Germline CDR1 TSWWSYY, CDR2 QGS. This CDR3 has 15 residues. The germline V and J ends were trimmed by 4 bases and 1 base, with 13 bases remaining between them. The CDR3 DNA follows: TGTGCTCTTGGGGCTGAGGCGGTGGGCACCGATAAACTCATCTTT. It encodes CALGAEAVGTDKLIF.

J is TRDJ1 and V is TRDV2, with 9 bases fitting TRDD2. V lost 3 bases, J lost 0 bases, and 37 bases stayed unmatched. Germline lookup yields CDR1 GEAIGNYY and CDR2 EKD. This CDR3 region has 26 residues. The CDR3 DNA reads TGTGCCTGTGACCATCCTTCCTACACCAAATCCGTACTGGGGACTTGCCATCAGGAGTACACCGATAAACTCATCTTT. Translated, it gives CACDHPSYTKSVLGTCHQEYTDKLIF.

Only a few counts were recorded for this clone. The chain employs TRDV1 and TRDJ1; the match to TRDD3 covers 10 bases. The germline V gene encodes CDR1 TSWWSYY and CDR2 QGS. The CDR3 spans 21 residues. V shed 5 bases, J shed 6 bases, and the junction held 27 bases outside the gene matches. The CDR3 loop reads CALGTKERVPTGGGYSHKLIF. DNA of the CDR3: TGTGCTCTTGGGACTAAGGAAAGGGTTCCTACAGGTGGGGGATACTCGCATAAACTCATCTTT.

The chain has TRDV1 and TRDJ1; 8 nucleotides align to TRDD3. J gave up 0 bases and V 0 bases, and 24 bases lay outside the gene matches. The CDR3 contains 23 residues. Germline V gene lookup returns CDR1 TSWWSYY and CDR2 QGS. The CDR3, as DNA: TGTGCTCTTGGGGAACTGATACCACGGGACTGGGGGCCTCGGGGGTGTGACACCGATAAACTCATCTTT. This translates into CALGELIPRDWGPRGCDTDKLIF.

The rearrangement joins TRDV1 to TRDJ1; 10 nucleotides match TRDD3. Trimming took 0 bases from V and 2 from J; bases not matched to a gene: 21. The CDR3 length is 22 residues. The germline CDR1 and CDR2 sequences are TSWWSYY and QGS. The CDR3 DNA sequence: TGTGCTCTTGGGGAACTACTGTCTTTCTCTTCCTACGGGGGATACGAAACCGATAAACTCATCTTT. This codes for CALGELLSFSSYGGYETDKLIF.

This sequence joins TRDV1 and TRDJ1, with D perhaps matching TRDD2 (6 bases). The CDR3 has 17 residues. Germline V CDR1 and CDR2: TSWWSYY, QGS. V was cut by 2 bases and J by 0 bases, with 16 bases left in between. The CDR3 reads CALGETLPPVYTDKLIF. The CDR3 coding sequence is TGTGCTCTTGGGGAAACCCTTCCACCCGTTTACACCGATAAACTCATCTTT.

The chain has TRDV1 and TRDJ1; D is unclear. This CDR3 spans 16 amino acids. Germline values: CDR1 TSWWSYY, CDR2 QGS. With 3 bases removed from V and 6 bases from J, the gap between germline ends came to 20 bases. CDR3 protein: CALGDPGQPGRYKLIF. The CDR3 region has the DNA TGTGCTCTTGGGGACCCGGGGCAGCCCGGGAGATATAAACTCATCTTT.

The chain employs TRDV1 and TRDJ1; tentatively, D is TRDD3 (5 bases). CDR1 is TSWWSYY and CDR2 is QGS in the germline V gene. The CDR3 covers 21 residues. V lost 3 bases and J lost 0, with 29 bases in between. The CDR3 region has the DNA TGTGCTCTTGGGGACATGTTAGGTCCGGGTCTGGGTCTCGCGTACACCGATAAACTCATCTTT. This sequence encodes CALGDMLGPGLGLAYTDKLIF.

In its sample, this clone was seen a few times. Because the CDR3's place on the DNA is in doubt, the DNA is left out and the CDR3 is given as listed by TCRdb. This sequence joins TRAV29/DV5 and TRDJ1; the table's TRDD3 call for D was not verified on the DNA. Germline V CDR1 and CDR2: NSMFDY, ISSIKDK. The CDR3 has 25 residues if both end residues are counted. CDR3 amino acids: CSVLLCSNLFFPTGGDRVYTEKLIF.

The chain joins TRDV1 to TRDJ1; D unresolved. Trimming shortened V by 2 bases and J by 0 bases, and 16 bases separated the two germline ends. This CDR3 has 17 residues. Germline values: CDR1 TSWWSYY, CDR2 QGS. The chain's CDR3 is CALGEFWYADYTDKLIF. The DNA for the CDR3 is TGTGCTCTTGGGGAATTCTGGTACGCGGACTACACCGATAAACTCATCTTT.

The rearrangement uses TRDV3 and TRDJ1, with 8 bases aligning to TRDD3. Trimming at V came to 1 base and at J to 0 bases, leaving 31 bases not matched to a gene. The CDR3 covers 23 residues. The germline V gene has CDR1 TVYSNPD and CDR2 GDNSRS (reference sequence). CDR3 residues: CAFIRAFLPYLTGGCLYTDKLIF. The DNA of the CDR3 is TGTGCCTTTATTCGCGCGTTCCTTCCCTATCTTACTGGGGGCTGCTTGTACACCGATAAACTCATCTTT.

On this clone: Other DNA sequences in the sample encode the same CDR3. V is TRDV1 and J is TRDJ1; TRDD3 aligns across 12 bases. Germline V CDR1 and CDR2: TSWWSYY, QGS. V shed 6 bases and J 0 bases; nucleotides not matched to a gene: 23. The CDR3 covers 22 residues. DNA of the CDR3: TGTGCTCTTGGAGGCTCCTACGTGACCACTGGGGGATACACCCAGTACACCGATAAACTCATCTTT. Protein product: CALGGSYVTTGGYTQYTDKLIF.

This clone turned up a few times. The V gene is TRDV1, the J gene TRDJ1; 12 bases are a match to TRDD3. J lost 8 bases, V lost 2 bases, and 15 bases had no gene match. The CDR3 consists of 18 residues. Per the germline V gene, CDR1 is TSWWSYY and CDR2 is QGS. The CDR3 DNA reads TGTGCTCTTGGGGAATTCTCCTCGTACTGGGGGATACTCGAGAAACTCATCTTT. This encodes CALGEFSSYWGILEKLIF.

The J gene is TRDJ1, the V gene TRDV1; D not certain. Trimming removed 2 bases at V and 1 base at J, with 11 bases between. The CDR3 spans 15 residues. The germline V gene encodes CDR1 TSWWSYY and CDR2 QGS. The CDR3 DNA is TGTGCTCTTGGGGAAGGGGCGAAGTGCACCGATAAACTCATCTTT. Translating gives CALGEGAKCTDKLIF.

V and J are TRDV1 and TRDJ1, with 7 bases lining up with TRDD3. The CDR3 contains 17 residues. The trim removed 4 bases at V and 3 bases at J, leaving 14 bases unmatched. Germline V gives CDR1 TSWWSYY, CDR2 QGS. DNA for the CDR3: TGTGCTCTTGGGGTCAGGCACGGTCGTACTGGGGCCGATAAACTCATCTTT. This sequence encodes CALGVRHGRTGADKLIF.

The rearrangement joins TRDV1 to TRDJ1; 10 bases line up with TRDD3. CDR1 and CDR2 (germline): TSWWSYY, QGS. V trimming: 0 bases; J trimming: 0 bases; junction bases outside the gene matches: 16. CDR3 length equals 21 residues. Written as DNA, the CDR3 is TGTGCTCTTGGGGAACTATCCAGCTTCTTGTACTGGGGGATCTACACCGATAAACTCATCTTT. This encodes CALGELSSFLYWGIYTDKLIF.